The 8 T cell receptor beta chains in this list originate from one sample, sequenced in a study of cytomegalovirus exposure and HLA in healthy donors. Clones were sequenced by immunoSEQ multiplex PCR, and TCRdb holds only the in-frame ones, with some missing. There are about 150,000 clones in the sample; around 89% occur only once, and about 6.7% lies in the top ten. Sequencing used PBMCs. These TCRs come from a woman under 40 in good health and CMV-seropositive.

This clone has only one observation. V and J are TRBV5-1 and TRBJ2-5; possible D gene TRBD2, 5 bases. CDR3 length: 17 residues. Germline CDR1 is SGHRS and CDR2 is YFSETQ. With 3 bases removed from V and 2 bases from J, the gap between germline ends came to 20 bases. The CDR3 bases are TGCGCCAGCAGCTCCGGGAACCTAGGTGGGAAACAAGAGACCCAGTACTTC. This translates into CASSSGNLGGKQETQYF.

The rearrangement joins TRBV5-4 to TRBJ2-7; a weak D match, TRBD2 (5 bases). The germline V and J ends were trimmed by 0 bases and 3 bases, with 10 bases remaining between them. Germline CDR1 is SGHNT and CDR2 is YYREEE (reference sequence). The length of the CDR3 is 14 residues. CDR3 region: CASSLDRGNYEQYF. In DNA, the CDR3 is TGTGCCAGCAGCTTGGATCGGGGAAACTACGAGCAGTACTTC.

The chain has TRBV5-1 and TRBJ1-4; 8 nucleotides align to TRBD1. The CDR3 covers 17 residues. The germline gives CDR1 SGHRS, CDR2 YFSETQ. V shed 2 bases and J 2 bases; nucleotides not matched to a gene: 8. The CDR3 spells CASSLQGVLSTNEKLFF. CDR3 coding DNA: TGCGCCAGCAGCTTACAGGGGGTTTTATCCACTAATGAAAAACTGTTTTTT.

This sequence joins TRBV5-6 and TRBJ2-1; tentative D call: TRBD1 (6 bases). V shed 2 bases and J shed 4 bases, with 10 bases lying between them. CDR1 is SGHDT, CDR2 YYEEEE, per germline. The CDR3 consists of 14 residues. The CDR3 spells CASSFLGQYNEQFF. CDR3 DNA: TGTGCCAGCAGCTTCCTCGGACAGTACAATGAGCAGTTCTTC.

The rearrangement uses TRBV4-1 and TRBJ2-3; D not certain. This CDR3 has 14 residues. V lost 0 bases and J lost 3, with 7 bases in between. The germline CDR1 and CDR2 sequences are MGHRA and YSYEKL. CDR3 sequence (DNA): TGCGCCAGCAGCCAAGACCCCGGGACAGATACGCAGTATTTT. Encoded protein: CASSQDPGTDTQYF.

The chain uses TRBV6-5 and TRBJ1-6; a weak D match, TRBD1 (6 bases). The germline V and J ends were trimmed by 6 bases and 7 bases, with 16 bases remaining between them. The CDR3 is made up of 15 amino acids. Germline CDR1 is MNHEY and CDR2 is SVGAGI. In DNA form, the CDR3 reads TGTGCCAGCAGCCCCCCGGGGGGCTCCAATTCACCCCTCCACTTT. Translated, it gives CASSPPGGSNSPLHF.

As for this clone: The germline gene is not matched at one end of the junction; a read error may be the cause. J is TRBJ2-5 and V is TRBV7-7, with a weak D call TRBD1 (6 bases). CDR1 and CDR2 (germline): SSHAT, FNYEAQ (reference sequence). The CDR3 runs 14 residues. CDR3 sequence reads: CASSLGGVQETQYF. The CDR3 DNA reads TGTGCTAGCAGCTTAGGGGGAGTTCAAGAGACCCAGTACTTC.

V gene TRBV6-1 combines with J gene TRBJ2-2; 7 bases line up with TRBD1. Germline CDR1 reads MNHNS; CDR2 reads SASEGT. The CDR3 consists of 14 residues. V lost 8 bases and J lost 3; bases outside the gene matches: 6. The CDR3 loop reads CASGKGADTGELFF. The CDR3 DNA is TGTGCCAGCGGAAAGGGGGCCGACACCGGGGAGCTGTTTTTT.